Each of the 22 T cell receptor beta chains below was sequenced from the same sample in a study of OX40 agonist ivuxolimab in advanced cancers. Clones were sequenced by immunoSEQ multiplex PCR, and TCRdb holds only the in-frame ones, with some missing. Among 85,000 to 100,000 clones listed, around 85% were seen once. Material: CD4+ or CD8+ T cells sorted from blood, obtained in a trial of the OX40 agonist ivuxolimab. These receptor sequences come from an adult with an advanced solid tumor such as melanoma, head and neck, liver or kidney cancer.

CDR3 coding DNA: TGTGCCAGCAGGGCGCCAGTAGCGGGGGGGGAGCTGTTTTTT. This encodes CASRAPVAGGELFF. The chain links TRBV6-6 to TRBJ2-2, with 8 nucleotides matching TRBD2. V shed 6 bases and J 8 bases; nucleotides not matched to a gene: 8. The CDR3 has 14 amino acids. Germline V CDR1 and CDR2: MNHNY, SVGAGI (reference sequence).

This clone was seen once. The chain recombines TRBV2 with TRBJ1-2; D is perhaps TRBD1 (5 bases). The germline V gene encodes CDR1 SNHLY and CDR2 FYNNEI. The CDR3 sequence is 14 residues long. V was trimmed by 6 bases and J by 0 bases, leaving 11 bases between them. CDR3 sequence reads: CASRGGISNYGYTF. DNA for the CDR3: TGTGCCAGCAGGGGGGGAATTTCTAACTATGGCTACACCTTC.

The J gene is TRBJ1-5, the V gene TRBV29-1; perhaps TRBD1 as D (6 bases). CDR1 is SQVTM and CDR2 is ANQGSEA in the germline V gene. Trimming pared 5 bases from V and 6 bases from J, leaving 14 bases between. The CDR3 covers 13 residues. CDR3 region: CSVFSGDGQPQHF. The CDR3, as DNA: TGCAGCGTTTTTTCAGGGGACGGTCAGCCCCAGCATTTT.

This clone was found a few times. The chain joins TRBV11-2 to TRBJ1-2; the D gene is possibly TRBD1 (5 bases). The germline gives CDR1 SGHAT, CDR2 FQNNGV. Trimming shortened V by 3 bases and J by 8 bases, and 10 bases separated the two germline ends. This CDR3 has 12 residues. The CDR3 DNA sequence: TGTGCCAGCAGCTTGGCAGGGTGGGGCTACACCTTC. It encodes CASSLAGWGYTF.

The J gene is TRBJ1-1, the V gene TRBV28; D call uncertain. The V end lost 6 bases, the J end lost 3 bases, and 8 bases lay between the germline ends. CDR3 length: 12 residues. Germline-derived CDR1 and CDR2 are MDHEN and SYDVKM. CDR3 sequence (DNA): TGTGCCAGCAGGATGCAGCACACTGAAGCTTTCTTT. The encoded protein is CASRMQHTEAFF.

The rearrangement uses TRBV7-2 and TRBJ2-5, with D unclear. This CDR3 has 15 residues. V was trimmed by 5 bases and J by 2 bases, leaving 15 bases between them. CDR1 and CDR2 from the germline V gene are SGHTA and FQGNSA. CDR3 DNA sequence: TGTGCCAGCAGCCCCCCCGGGTACCTACAAGAGACCCAGTACTTC. The encoded protein is CASSPPGYLQETQYF.

The chain joins TRBV19 to TRBJ1-2; the D is unclear. This CDR3 contains 13 residues. V was cut by 3 bases and J by 1 base, with 6 bases left in between. Germline V CDR1 and CDR2: LNHDA, SQIVND (reference sequence). In DNA, the CDR3 is TGTGCCAGTAGTATCGAGGGTAACTATGGCTACACCTTC. Protein: CASSIEGNYGYTF.

This clone was detected once. This rearrangement joins TRBV10-3 to TRBJ2-1; possibly TRBD2 for D (6 bases). Trimming took off 5 bases at V and 1 base at J, with 12 bases between the two ends. Per germline, CDR1 ENHRY and CDR2 SYGVKD. The CDR3 extends over 15 amino acids. CDR3 sequence reads: CAISSGGVSYNEQFF. In nucleotides, the CDR3 is TGTGCCATCAGTAGCGGAGGGGTGTCCTACAATGAGCAGTTCTTC.

About this clone: The sample holds other DNA sequences that translate to the same CDR3. The gene calls are TRBV19 and TRBJ2-6; no reliable D call. CDR3 length: 15 residues. In germline, CDR1 is LNHDA, CDR2 SQIVND (reference sequence). Trimming pared 1 base from V and 2 bases from J, leaving 6 bases between. The CDR3 region is CASSIVRTGANVLTF. DNA for the CDR3: TGTGCCAGTAGTATAGTGAGGACTGGGGCCAACGTCCTGACTTTC. The full variable domain, with the rest looked up from reference TRBV19 and TRBJ2-6, is DGGITQSPKYLFRKEGQNVTLSCEQNLNHDAMYWYRQDPGQGLRLIYYSQIVNDFQKGDIAEGYSVSREKKESFPLTVTSAQKNPTAFYLCASSIVRTGANVLTFGAGSRLTVL.

The genes are TRBV7-2 and TRBJ1-5; a possible D gene is TRBD1 (5 bases). The V gene lost 5 bases and the J gene lost 4 bases, with 9 bases spanning the gap. The CDR3 length is 13 residues. CDR1 SGHTA and CDR2 FQGNSA come from the germline V gene. Written as DNA, the CDR3 is TGTGCCAGCAGCCGACAGACTAATCAGCCCCAGCATTTT. This codes for CASSRQTNQPQHF.

The gene calls are TRBV12-5 and TRBJ2-3; D is ambiguous. The germline V gene has CDR1 LGHNT and CDR2 FRNRAP. Trimming took 0 bases from V and 3 from J, leaving 16 bases between them. The CDR3 contains 17 residues. The CDR3 DNA sequence: TGTGCTAGTGGTTTGGTACGTCGGTCAGATGAAACAGATACGCAGTATTTT. Protein: CASGLVRRSDETDTQYF.

The chain uses TRBV2 and TRBJ2-7; 7 bases align to TRBD1. The ends lost 8 bases at V and 7 bases at J; junction bases unmatched: 14. The CDR3 runs 14 residues. Germline V gene lookup returns CDR1 SNHLY and CDR2 FYNNEI. CDR3 in DNA: TGTGCCAGCCGATCGCAGGGGGTCGGCTCGGAGCAGTACTTC. It yields the protein CASRSQGVGSEQYF.

This rearrangement joins TRBV5-6 to TRBJ2-5, with D perhaps being TRBD1 or TRBD2 (5 bases each). Between the trimmed V and J ends, which lost 5 bases and 5 bases, there was a span of 13 bases. The CDR3 is 13 residues long. In germline, CDR1 is SGHDT, CDR2 YYEEEE. In DNA form, the CDR3 reads TGTGCCAGCAGTCCCGGGACGGGGGAGACCCAGTACTTC. It specifies CASSPGTGETQYF.

The J gene is TRBJ1-1, the V gene TRBV7-2, with 10 bases aligning to TRBD1. V gave up 5 bases and J gave up 9 bases; unmatched junction bases: 12. This CDR3 contains 15 residues. CDR1 SGHTA and CDR2 FQGNSA come from the germline V gene. CDR3 DNA: TGTGCCAGCAGCCCTCAAGCCGGGACAGGGGACAAAGCTTTCTTT. It translates to CASSPQAGTGDKAFF.

This chain joins TRBV4-1 and TRBJ1-5; D call uncertain. The CDR3 consists of 17 residues. Trimming removed 2 bases at V and 7 bases at J, with 21 bases between. CDR1 is MGHRA, CDR2 YSYEKL, per germline. The CDR3 sequence is CASSQTPSVGKGQPQHF. CDR3 nucleotides: TGCGCCAGCAGCCAAACCCCCTCTGTAGGGAAAGGACAGCCCCAGCATTTT.

The V call is TRBV7-8, the J call TRBJ2-5; 11 nucleotides agree with TRBD2. The CDR3 spans 16 residues. Germline CDR1 reads SGHVS; CDR2 reads FQNEAQ. Trimming at V came to 1 base and at J to 0 bases, leaving 1 base not matched to a gene. The CDR3 DNA sequence: TGTGCCAGCAGCTTAGGACTAGCGGGGAACCAAGAGACCCAGTACTTC. Translated, it gives CASSLGLAGNQETQYF. The full variable domain, completed using reference TRBV7-8 and TRBJ2-5, is GAGVSQSPRYKVAKRGQDVALRCDPISGHVSLFWYQQALGQGPEFLTYFQNEAQLDKSGLPSDRFFAERPEGSVSTLKIQRTQQEDSAVYLCASSLGLAGNQETQYFGPGTRLLVL.

The CDR3 spells CASSSGPMNTEAFF. In DNA form, the CDR3 reads TGTGCCAGCTCCTCGGGCCCGATGAACACTGAAGCTTTCTTT. The rearrangement uses TRBV18 and TRBJ1-1; D not certain. In germline, CDR1 is KGHSH, CDR2 LQKENI. Between the trimmed V and J ends, which lost 6 bases and 0 bases, there was a span of 11 bases. This CDR3 is built from 14 residues.

The chain carries TRBV9 and TRBJ2-7; 11 positions agree with TRBD2. The CDR3 length is 15 residues. With 0 bases clipped from V and 2 bases from J, the junction kept 1 base outside the gene matches. Germline V gene sequence: CDR1 SGDLS, CDR2 YYNGEE. The CDR3 here is CASSVGLAGPYEQYF. The CDR3 bases are TGTGCCAGCAGCGTAGGACTAGCGGGACCCTACGAGCAGTACTTC.

V and J are TRBV5-4 and TRBJ2-1; 14 bases are shared with TRBD2. V gave up 4 bases and J gave up 6 bases; unmatched junction bases: 12. This CDR3 spans 18 amino acids. Germline V gene lookup returns CDR1 SGHNT and CDR2 YYREEE (reference sequence). CDR3 DNA: TGTGCCAGCAGCCCCCGGACTAGCGGGGGGCTCAGATCCAATGAGCAGTTCTTC. Amino acids: CASSPRTSGGLRSNEQFF.

This chain connects TRBV5-4 to TRBJ2-5; TRBD2 matches at 7 bases. Looked up from germline, CDR1 is SGHNT and CDR2 is YYREEE (reference sequence). The ends lost 6 bases at V and 5 bases at J; junction bases unmatched: 13. The CDR3 sequence is 15 residues long. CDR3 nucleotide sequence: TGTGCCAGCACCCTGGGAGGGAGGGCCGGGGAGACCCAGTACTTC. Protein sequence: CASTLGGRAGETQYF.

V and J are TRBV9 and TRBJ2-1; possible D gene TRBD2, 6 bases. CDR3 length: 13 residues. Trimming pared 0 bases from V and 6 bases from J, leaving 7 bases between. Germline V gene sequence: CDR1 SGDLS, CDR2 YYNGEE. The CDR3 protein is CASSVGLVNEQFF. CDR3 in DNA: TGTGCCAGCAGCGTAGGACTAGTCAATGAGCAGTTCTTC.

The chain joins TRBV5-1 to TRBJ1-4, with 9 bases lining up with TRBD1. The CDR3 sequence is 12 residues long. J was trimmed by 15 bases and V by 2 bases; bases with no gene match: 5. Per germline, CDR1 SGHRS and CDR2 YFSETQ. This CDR3 reads CASSLEGDRVFF. The CDR3 bases are TGCGCCAGCAGCTTAGAGGGGGACAGGGTGTTTTTT.